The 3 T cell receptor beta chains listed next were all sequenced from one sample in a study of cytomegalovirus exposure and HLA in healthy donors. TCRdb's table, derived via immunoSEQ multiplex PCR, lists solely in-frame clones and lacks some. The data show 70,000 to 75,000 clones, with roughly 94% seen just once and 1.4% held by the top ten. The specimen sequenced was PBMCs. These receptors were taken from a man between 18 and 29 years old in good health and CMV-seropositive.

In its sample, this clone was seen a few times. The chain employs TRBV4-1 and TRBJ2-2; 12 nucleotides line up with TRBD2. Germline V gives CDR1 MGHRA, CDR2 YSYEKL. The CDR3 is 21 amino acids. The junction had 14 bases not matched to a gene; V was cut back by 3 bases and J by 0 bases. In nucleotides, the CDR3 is TGCGCCAGCAGCCACCCGGGACTAGCGGGTTTAAAGGCCTCGAACACCGGGGAGCTGTTTTTT. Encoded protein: CASSHPGLAGLKASNTGELFF.

In nucleotides, the CDR3 is TGTGCCAGCAGCGTATCGGGGGGCGGTTTGAATGAAGCTTTCTTT. Protein product: CASSVSGGGLNEAFF. The rearrangement joins TRBV9 to TRBJ1-1; perhaps TRBD1 as D (6 bases). V lost 1 base to trimming and J lost 7 bases, with 17 bases between them. The CDR3 runs to 15 residues. Per germline, CDR1 SGDLS and CDR2 YYNGEE.

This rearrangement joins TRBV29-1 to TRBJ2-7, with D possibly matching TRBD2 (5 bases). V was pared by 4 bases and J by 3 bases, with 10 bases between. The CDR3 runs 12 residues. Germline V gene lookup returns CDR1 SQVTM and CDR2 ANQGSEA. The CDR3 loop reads CSVALGDYEQYF. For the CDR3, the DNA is TGCAGCGTTGCTCTGGGAGACTACGAGCAGTACTTC.